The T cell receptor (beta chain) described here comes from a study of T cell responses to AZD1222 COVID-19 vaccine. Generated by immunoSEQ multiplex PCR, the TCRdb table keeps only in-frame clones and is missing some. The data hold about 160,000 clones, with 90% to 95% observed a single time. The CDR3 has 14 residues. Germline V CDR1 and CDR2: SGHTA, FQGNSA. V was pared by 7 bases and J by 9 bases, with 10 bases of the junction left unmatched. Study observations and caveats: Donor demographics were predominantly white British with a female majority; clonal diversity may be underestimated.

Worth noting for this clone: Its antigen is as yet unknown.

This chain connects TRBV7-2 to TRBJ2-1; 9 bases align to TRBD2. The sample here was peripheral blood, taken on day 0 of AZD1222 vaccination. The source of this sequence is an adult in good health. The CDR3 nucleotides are TGTGCCAGCACCTCCCGGGGACTAGCTTCTGAGCAGTTCTTC. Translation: CASTSRGLASEQFF.